The 18 T cell receptor beta chains reported below all come from one sample, sequenced in a study of metastatic and nonmetastatic thyroid tumors. None of the patients had undergone any treatment ahead of thyroid surgery. Via MiXCR, TCRdb re-called the PCR reads. The sample holds some 60,000 clones, 25% to 35% seen once. The sample taken for sequencing was blood. All receptors come from a female donor with papillary thyroid cancer or a benign thyroid nodule (not recorded which). Some clones in this sample may be carry-over from other donors' samples.

This clone rates as medium-sized. The chain couples TRBV10-3 to TRBJ1-2, with 7 bases lining up with TRBD1. This CDR3 has 15 residues. Germline CDR1 and CDR2: ENHRY and SYGVKD. After removal of 0 bases from V and 2 bases from J, the junction contained 3 bases not matched to a gene. In DNA, the CDR3 is TGTGCCATCAGTGAGTCTTTACAGGGGAACTATGGCTACACCTTC. Encoded protein: CAISESLQGNYGYTF.

This clone was picked up a small number of times. The chain employs TRBV27 and TRBJ2-7, with 9 bases fitting TRBD2. V shed 8 bases and J 2 bases; nucleotides not matched to a gene: 7. The germline V gene encodes CDR1 MNHEY and CDR2 SMNVEV (reference sequence). The CDR3 has 14 amino acids. The chain's CDR3 is CASRPGTSPYEQYF. The DNA of the CDR3 is TGTGCCAGCCGTCCCGGGACTAGCCCCTACGAGCAGTACTTC.

This clone was seen repeatedly, ten times or more. This sequence joins TRBV5-4 and TRBJ2-7, with TRBD1 matching 7 bases. The V segment lost 5 bases and the J segment 5 bases; nucleotides outside the gene matches: 10. Germline V gives CDR1 SGHNT, CDR2 YYREEE (reference sequence). The length of the CDR3 is 14 residues. The CDR3 sequence is CASRRSGGYDEQYF. The CDR3 coding sequence is TGTGCCAGCAGGAGATCAGGGGGATATGACGAGCAGTACTTC.

This clone was recorded a few times. The chain uses TRBV12-3 or TRBV12-4 and TRBJ1-4; D perhaps matches TRBD1 (5 bases). CDR3 length: 17 residues. Trimming left V 7 bases short and J 0 bases short, with 18 bases between. The CDR3: CASTNLGAGATNEKLFF. For the CDR3, the DNA is TGTGCCAGCACCAATTTAGGGGCTGGTGCAACTAATGAAAAACTGTTTTTT.

V gene TRBV6-1 combines with J gene TRBJ2-7, with 7 nucleotides matching TRBD1. V trimming: 6 bases; J trimming: 3 bases; junction bases outside the gene matches: 11. Germline V gives CDR1 MNHNS, CDR2 SASEGT. CDR3 length: 15 residues. The CDR3 here is CASSLTGSPLYEQYF. CDR3 in DNA: TGTGCCAGCAGCCTGACAGGGAGTCCACTCTACGAGCAGTACTTC.

The CDR3 spells CAWSVWDLNTIYF. In nucleotides, the CDR3 is TGTGCCTGGAGTGTATGGGACCTAAACACCATATATTTT. This chain uses TRBV30 with TRBJ1-3; D is perhaps TRBD1 (5 bases). The V and J ends lost 0 bases and 6 bases respectively, with 9 bases between them. Per the germline V gene, CDR1 is GTSNPN and CDR2 is SVGIG (reference sequence). This CDR3 is built from 13 residues.

CDR3 nucleotides: TGTGCCAGCAGTTACTCCCGGGACAGCAGTTCACCCCTCCACTTT. This gives the protein CASSYSRDSSSPLHF. The chain employs TRBV6-2 or TRBV6-3 and TRBJ1-6; 7 bases are shared with TRBD1. Germline V gene data show CDR1 as MNHEY and CDR2 as SVGEGT. The CDR3 sequence is 15 residues long. V shed 0 bases, J shed 9 bases, and the junction held 5 bases outside the gene matches.

Comments on this clone: Within the sample, other DNA sequences also encode this same CDR3. This chain links TRBV20-1 with TRBJ2-7; D is undetermined. CDR3 length: 12 residues. Germline loops: CDR1 DFQATT, CDR2 SNEGSKA (reference sequence). The V end was cut by 0 bases, the J end by 0 bases, with 3 bases between. The CDR3 loop reads CSARESSYEQYF. CDR3 nucleotides: TGCAGTGCTAGAGAGTCCTCCTACGAGCAGTACTTC.

This clone is a singleton in its sample. The CDR3 DNA reads as TGCAGTGCTAAGGCAGGGATCGACAATCAGCCCCAGCATTTT. Its protein product is CSAKAGIDNQPQHF. The rearrangement links TRBV20-1 to TRBJ1-5, with D perhaps matching TRBD1 (5 bases). This CDR3 is built from 14 residues. The V end lost 4 bases, the J end lost 3 bases, and 13 bases lay between the germline ends. Germline V gene sequence: CDR1 DFQATT, CDR2 SNEGSKA (reference sequence).

This clone was recorded at least ten times. The chain uses TRBV14 and TRBJ2-3; tentative D call: TRBD1 (5 bases). Trimming pared 6 bases from V and 4 bases from J, leaving 20 bases between. CDR3 length: 16 residues. Looked up from germline, CDR1 is SGHDN and CDR2 is FVKESK. CDR3 region: CASSLKLVGASDTQYF. CDR3 nucleotide sequence: TGTGCCAGCAGTTTAAAGCTCGTAGGGGCCTCAGATACGCAGTATTTT.

The V gene is TRBV2, the J gene TRBJ1-1, with D possibly being TRBD1 (6 bases). Deletions cut 4 bases from V and 11 bases from J, with 17 bases between. This CDR3 contains 13 residues. Germline loops: CDR1 SNHLY, CDR2 FYNNEI. The CDR3: CASSGGTGQWAFF. The CDR3 coding sequence is TGTGCCAGCAGTGGGGGTACAGGGCAGTGGGCTTTCTTT.

This chain links TRBV10-3 with TRBJ2-7; D might be TRBD1 or TRBD2, each matching 5 bases. V gave up 10 bases and J gave up 6 bases, with 19 bases separating them. CDR1 is ENHRY and CDR2 is SYGVKD in the germline V gene. The CDR3 totals 13 residues. The CDR3 loop is CATRKDWDLEQYF. The CDR3 DNA reads TGTGCCACCCGGAAGGACTGGGACCTCGAGCAGTACTTC.

This clone was observed many times. Other DNA sequences of this sample code for an identical CDR3. This chain connects TRBV20-1 to TRBJ2-3, with 7 bases identical to TRBD1. From germline, CDR1 is DFQATT and CDR2 SNEGSKA (reference sequence). V gave up 6 bases and J gave up 5 bases; unmatched junction bases: 8. This CDR3 is built from 13 residues. CDR3 protein: CSASTGPQDTQYF. As DNA, the CDR3 is TGCAGTGCCTCGACAGGGCCGCAAGATACGCAGTATTTT.

This clone was counted a few times. The chain couples TRBV5-4 to TRBJ2-7, with a possible D match to TRBD2 (6 bases). The germline V gene encodes CDR1 SGHNT and CDR2 YYREEE (reference sequence). The CDR3 spans 15 residues. Trimming removed 0 bases from V and 2 bases from J, with 12 bases in between. This CDR3 is CASSLVGGGTYEQYF. The CDR3 DNA follows: TGTGCCAGCAGCTTGGTAGGTGGGGGGACCTACGAGCAGTACTTC. Full variable domain (outside the CDR3, taken from reference TRBV5-4 and TRBJ2-7): ETGVTQSPTHLIKTRGQQVTLRCSSQSGHNTVSWYQQALGQGPQFIFQYYREEENGRGNFPPRFSGLQFPNYSSELNVNALELDDSALYLCASSLVGGGTYEQYFGPGTRLTVT.

The chain links TRBV6-2 or TRBV6-3 to TRBJ2-1; D not resolved. This CDR3 spans 11 amino acids. Deletions cut 2 bases from V and 10 bases from J, with 6 bases between. The germline V gene has CDR1 MNHEY and CDR2 SVGEGT. The CDR3: CASSYGGEQFF. In DNA, the CDR3 is TGTGCCAGCAGTTACGGCGGCGAGCAGTTCTTC.

J is TRBJ2-7 and V is TRBV4-3, with D maybe TRBD1 (5 bases). The ends were cut back, 4 bases at V and 1 base at J, with 8 bases in the middle. CDR3 length equals 13 residues. Per the germline V gene, CDR1 is LGHNA and CDR2 is YSLEER. Here the CDR3 DNA reads TGCGCCAGCAGCCTCAGGGTTTCCTACGAGCAGTACTTC. This gives the protein CASSLRVSYEQYF.

This chain joins TRBV7-3 and TRBJ2-3, with D maybe TRBD2 (6 bases). V was trimmed by 0 bases and J by 3 bases, leaving 10 bases between them. CDR3 length: 15 residues. CDR1 and CDR2 from the germline V gene are SGHTA and FQGTGA. The CDR3 spells CASSLTGAGTDTQYF. The CDR3 DNA is TGTGCCAGCAGCTTAACGGGCGCGGGAACAGATACGCAGTATTTT.

The genes are TRBV9 and TRBJ1-2; tentatively, D is TRBD1 (5 bases). This CDR3 spans 16 amino acids. V gave up 0 bases and J gave up 5 bases, with 17 bases separating them. Germline V gives CDR1 SGDLS, CDR2 YYNGEE. As DNA, the CDR3 is TGTGCCAGCAGCGTAGCGGGGAGGGGCGGAGGGTATGGCTACACCTTC. This codes for CASSVAGRGGGYGYTF.